These T cell receptor beta chains were read from a single sample in a study of T cells in Graves' hyperthyroidism and ophthalmopathy. Via MiXCR, TCRdb re-called the multiplex PCR reads, giving one row per CDR3 protein. Of fewer than 650,000 distinct CDR3 sequences in the sample, approximately 15% were seen once. Sequenced material: blood. These receptors all stem from a young woman with Graves' ophthalmopathy. The CDR3 runs from the conserved cysteine through the conserved F or W. Each record gives: D gene, J gene, clone size, V gene, CDR3 DNA, CDR3 protein. The D gene is left open where the match is weak. The size of a clone is reported for some rows only, either as once, few or many, or as a class for expanded clones.

TRBD2	TRBJ2-1	many	TRBV3-1	TGTGCCAGCAGCCAAGCTAGCGGGAGTAACAATGAGCAGTTCTTC	CASSQASGSNNEQFF
NA	TRBJ2-1	NA	TRBV6-1	TGTGCCAGCAGTTTCCGGACCGGTGGGAATTATGAGCAGTTCTTC	CASSFRTGGNYEQFF
NA	TRBJ2-1	many	TRBV7-9	TGTGCCAGCAACCATGAGCAGTTCTTC	CASNHEQFF
TRBD1	TRBJ1-2	many	TRBV28	TGTGCCAGCAGTTTGACTCAGGGACAGGAAAACTATGGCTACACCTTC	CASSLTQGQENYGYTF
TRBD1	TRBJ2-1	many	TRBV7-9	TGTGCCAGCAGCCTAAGACAGGGGGCCTCCTACAATGAGCAGTTCTTC	CASSLRQGASYNEQFF
NA	TRBJ1-2	many	TRBV11-2	TGTGCCAGCAGCTTAGGAGGTCTGGGAGAACCTGGCTACACCTTC	CASSLGGLGEPGYTF
NA	TRBJ2-7	many	TRBV18	TGTGCCAGCTCAGCGACGAGGGGTTTGAGCTCCTACGAGCAGTACTTC	CASSATRGLSSYEQYF
NA	TRBJ1-2	many	TRBV4-3	TGCGCCAGCAGCCCCCCTTTGTTGGGGATGGATGGCTACACCTTC	CASSPPLLGMDGYTF
TRBD1	TRBJ2-1	NA	TRBV20-1	TGCAGTGCTAGAGATACCGGGACAGGGGAGTTCAATGAGCAGTTCTTC	CSARDTGTGEFNEQFF
TRBD2	TRBJ2-5	NA	TRBV12-3/TRBV12-4	TGTGCCAGCAGAGACGTAGCGGGGGTAGAGACCCAGTACTTC	CASRDVAGVETQYF
TRBD2	TRBJ2-2	once	TRBV7-2	TGTGCCAGCAGTAGACGGGGGGTGAACACCGGGGAGCTGTTTTTT	CASSRRGVNTGELFF
NA	TRBJ1-6	many	TRBV7-2	TGTGCCAGCAGCCGTCTCCTCCTCACAGGGCTCAATTCACCCCTCCACTTT	CASSRLLLTGLNSPLHF
NA	TRBJ2-7	NA	TRBV20-1	TGCAGTTCAAAGGCTCTGGGGGGTACCTACGAGCAGTACTTC	CSSKALGGTYEQYF
NA	TRBJ2-5	many	TRBV12-3/TRBV12-4	TGTGCCAGCAGTTTGTCCCCAGGGTTCCAAGAGACCCAGTACTTC	CASSLSPGFQETQYF
NA	TRBJ1-5	many	TRBV10-3	TGTGCCATCAGTGATGGGAGAGGAGATCAGCCCCAGCATTTT	CAISDGRGDQPQHF
TRBD2	TRBJ2-7	many	TRBV6-1	TGTGCCAGCAGGGGACTAGCGGGACGACGAGGGTCTGAGCAGTACTTC	CASRGLAGRRGSEQYF
TRBD1	TRBJ2-5	many	TRBV6-1	TGTGCCAGCAGTGAAGCGAAATACCGGGACAGGGTTTGGGAGACCCAGTACTTC	CASSEAKYRDRVWETQYF
TRBD2	TRBJ2-5	many	TRBV7-3	TGTGCCAGCAGCTTAGGATCAGTGCGGGGGCAAGAGACCCAGTACTTC	CASSLGSVRGQETQYF
NA	TRBJ1-4	NA	TRBV6-2/TRBV6-3	TGTGCCAGCAGTTCCATGTTCTCAACTAATGAAAAACTGTTTTTT	CASSSMFSTNEKLFF
TRBD1	TRBJ1-4	few	TRBV5-1	TGCGCCAGCAGCTTGAGGGTGGGACAGAAAAATGAAAAACTGTTTTTT	CASSLRVGQKNEKLFF
NA	TRBJ2-5	few	TRBV24-1	TGTGCCACCAGTGATCCCGGGGAAGAGGCCCAGTACTTC	CATSDPGEEAQYF
TRBD1	TRBJ2-7	many	TRBV6-1	TGTGCCAGCAGTGCCCGGGACAGCCTAAGCTACGAGCAGTACTTC	CASSARDSLSYEQYF
NA	TRBJ2-4	many	TRBV18	TGTGCCAGCTCACCAACGGGAGTAACCAAAAACATTCAGTACTTC	CASSPTGVTKNIQYF
NA	TRBJ2-2	few	TRBV4-3	TGCGCCAGCAGCCAAGATAGGGTAGTAACCGGGGAGCTGTTTTTT	CASSQDRVVTGELFF
NA	TRBJ2-3	many	TRBV11-3	TGTGCCAGCAGCCCCAAGACTAGTAAGGATACGCAGTATTTT	CASSPKTSKDTQYF
TRBD2	TRBJ2-1	many	TRBV11-3	TGTGCCAGCAGCTTCGGGGGGGGACTAGCGGGAGGGAATGAGCAGTTCTTC	CASSFGGGLAGGNEQFF
TRBD2	TRBJ2-3	few	TRBV19	TGTGCCAGTAGGACTTTAGCGGGAGGCACAGATACGCAGTATTTT	CASRTLAGGTDTQYF
TRBD2	TRBJ2-1	many	TRBV7-8	TGTGCCAGCAGCGCCTACGGGACTAGCGGGTACAATGAGCAGTTCTTC	CASSAYGTSGYNEQFF
NA	TRBJ2-1	NA	TRBV4-1	TGCGCCAGCAGCCAACACCGGGAGAGCCGTGACAATGAGCAGTTCTTC	CASSQHRESRDNEQFF
NA	TRBJ1-4	many	TRBV27	TGTGCCAGCAGTTTAGCGCCTACAGGGCTTGTTAATGAAAAACTGTTTTTT	CASSLAPTGLVNEKLFF
NA	TRBJ1-1	few	TRBV20-1	TGCAGAGCCACAGACAGGTATTCAGCTTTCTTT	CRATDRYSAFF
NA	TRBJ2-2	many	TRBV24-1	TGTGCCACCAGTGATTTGCGCGGGGGCCCCACCGGGGAGCTGTTTTTT	CATSDLRGGPTGELFF
NA	TRBJ2-7	NA	TRBV25-1	TGTGCCAGCAGTGAATTCCCCTCGCGGGCGGCGGGGAGCTCCTACGAGCAGTACTTC	CASSEFPSRAAGSSYEQYF
NA	TRBJ1-4	NA	TRBV7-9	TGTGCCAGCAGCTTATTCTCAGGGTATGAAAAACTGTTTTTT	CASSLFSGYEKLFF
TRBD1	TRBJ2-7	NA	TRBV2	TGTGCCAGCAGAAGAAGACAGGGTGTCGGCGAGCAGTACTTC	CASRRRQGVGEQYF
TRBD1	TRBJ1-1	many	TRBV6-4	TGTGCCAGCAGTGACCCAAATCGGAGGGGGCTCCCGAACACTGAAGCTTTCTTT	CASSDPNRRGLPNTEAFF
NA	TRBJ2-7	NA	TRBV20-1	TGCAGTGCTAGACCCCCGTCTGGCGGAAGGCAGCCCTACGAGCAGTACTTC	CSARPPSGGRQPYEQYF
NA	TRBJ2-1	few	TRBV19	TGTGCCAGTAGTATAGGGCGGGCGAGAAGCTCCTACAATGAGCAGTTCTTC	CASSIGRARSSYNEQFF
TRBD2	TRBJ2-1	many	TRBV5-1	TGCGCCAGCAGCCTAACTAGCGGGAGTGTCTATGAGCAGTTCTTC	CASSLTSGSVYEQFF
NA	TRBJ1-1	many	TRBV29-1	TGCAGCGTTGTAGGAAATCTGGGGTCATATTCTGAAGCTTTCTTT	CSVVGNLGSYSEAFF
NA	TRBJ2-5	many	TRBV2	TGTGCCAGCAGTGGGGGGATAGGAGGTGTAGAGACCCAGTACTTC	CASSGGIGGVETQYF
NA	TRBJ2-3	many	TRBV27	TGTGCCAGCAGTTCTCCTACAGGGCCCCCCCCCCTAGATACGCAGTATTTT	CASSSPTGPPPLDTQYF
NA	TRBJ1-5	few	TRBV7-9	TGTGCCAGCAGCTTATCCCGAGGGGATCAGCCCCAGCATTTT	CASSLSRGDQPQHF
NA	TRBJ1-5	NA	TRBV2	TGTGCCAGCAGTGAAGCGCTTCGGTCGGCAAAGCATTTT	CASSEALRSAKHF
NA	TRBJ1-6	NA	TRBV7-9	TGTGCCAGCAGCTTAGACACGACCAATTCACCCCTCCACTTT	CASSLDTTNSPLHF
NA	TRBJ2-7	many	TRBV29-1	TGCAGCGTTATGACAGACAGCTCCTACGAGCAGTACTTC	CSVMTDSSYEQYF
NA	TRBJ2-1	many	TRBV4-1	TGCGCCAGCAGGGGGTTGGGTTTCTACAATGAGCAGTTCTTC	CASRGLGFYNEQFF
NA	TRBJ1-5	NA	TRBV7-2	TGTGCCAGCAGCCCATCAGGGCTCGAGCCCCAGCATTTT	CASSPSGLEPQHF
NA	TRBJ1-1	NA	TRBV20-1	TGCAGTGCTAGCTCAACAGTCTCCACCGGTGAAGCTTTCTTT	CSASSTVSTGEAFF
NA	TRBJ2-3	many	TRBV7-9	TGTGCCAGCAGCTTAGCAGGGTCCTGGACAGATACGCAGTATTTT	CASSLAGSWTDTQYF
NA	TRBJ1-6	NA	TRBV20-1	TGCAGTGCTAGAGGAGAGCCACCCCTCCACTTT	CSARGEPPLHF
NA	TRBJ2-1	many	TRBV3-1	TGTGCCAGCAGGTCAAAGGCCCCCAATGAGCAGTTCTTC	CASRSKAPNEQFF
NA	TRBJ1-2	many	TRBV30	TGTGCCTGGAGAGGGACCTTCGTGGGATATGGCTACACCTTC	CAWRGTFVGYGYTF
TRBD2	TRBJ2-5	few	TRBV24-1	TGTGCCACCAGTGACGGGGGGGGACTCGCTCAAGAGACCCAGTACTTC	CATSDGGGLAQETQYF